One sample yielded the 8 T cell receptor beta chains listed below, sequenced in a study of blood T cell repertoires in COVID-19. Sequencing used immunoSEQ multiplex PCR; TCRdb keeps in-frame clones, though not all of them. The sample includes around 40,000 clones, around 90% of them seen just once. Sequences were obtained from peripheral blood. These receptors were obtained from a man between 50 and 59 years old with active COVID-19.

This rearrangement joins TRBV30 to TRBJ1-1, with 7 bases lining up with TRBD1. This CDR3 comprises 15 residues. The J segment lost 0 bases and the V segment lost 3 bases, leaving 7 bases of the junction unmatched. Germline V gene lookup returns CDR1 GTSNPN and CDR2 SVGIG (reference sequence). The DNA of the CDR3 is TGTGCCTGGAGCCCGCCGGACAGGATGAACACTGAAGCTTTCTTT. It translates to CAWSPPDRMNTEAFF.

The gene calls are TRBV5-1 and TRBJ2-2; possible D gene TRBD2, 6 bases. V was cut by 2 bases and J by 2 bases, with 10 bases left in between. Germline V CDR1 and CDR2: SGHRS, YFSETQ. This CDR3 contains 15 residues. The CDR3 DNA reads TGCGCCAGCAGCTTATACGGGAGCAACACCGGGGAGCTGTTTTTT. This gives the protein CASSLYGSNTGELFF.

The genes are TRBV30 and TRBJ2-3; TRBD1 matches 7 bases. With 0 bases clipped from V and 5 bases from J, the junction kept 2 bases outside the gene matches. The CDR3 contains 13 residues. Germline V gives CDR1 GTSNPN, CDR2 SVGIG (reference sequence). The CDR3 DNA reads TGTGCCTGGAGTGTACAGGGGATAGATACGCAGTATTTT. This translates into CAWSVQGIDTQYF.

The gene calls are TRBV9 and TRBJ2-7; D not certain. Germline V CDR1 and CDR2: SGDLS, YYNGEE. The CDR3 is 13 residues long. The V end lost 3 bases, the J end lost 5 bases, and 12 bases lay between the germline ends. CDR3 DNA: TGTGCCAGCAGCGAGGCCGGAGCTCACGAGCAGTACTTC. It encodes CASSEAGAHEQYF.

The rearrangement links TRBV19 to TRBJ1-5; 9 bases are shared with TRBD1. Per germline, CDR1 LNHDA and CDR2 SQIVND (reference sequence). The CDR3 is 16 residues long. V dropped 3 bases and J dropped 4; count of bases not matched to a gene: 7. CDR3 sequence: CASSISGTGWNQPQHF. DNA for the CDR3: TGTGCCAGTAGTATCTCAGGGACAGGGTGGAATCAGCCCCAGCATTTT.

The chain uses TRBV10-3 and TRBJ2-1; 11 nucleotides line up with TRBD2. The J segment lost 8 bases and the V segment lost 6 bases, leaving 15 bases of the junction unmatched. This CDR3 comprises 17 residues. Germline CDR1 reads ENHRY; CDR2 reads SYGVKD. CDR3 DNA sequence: TGTGCCATCAGGAGTTCGGGGGCTACTAGCGGGAGCCATGAGCAGTTCTTC. Translated, it gives CAIRSSGATSGSHEQFF.

The chain carries TRBV7-8 and TRBJ2-3; D is unresolved. The ends were cut back, 5 bases at V and 4 bases at J, with 4 bases in the middle. Germline CDR1 SGHVS, CDR2 FQNEAQ. There are 11 residues in the CDR3. CDR3 amino acids: CASSLADTQYF. For the CDR3, the DNA is TGTGCCAGCAGCCTCGCAGATACGCAGTATTTT.

V gene TRBV7-2 combines with J gene TRBJ1-5, with D perhaps matching TRBD1 (6 bases). The CDR3 consists of 15 residues. V was pared by 4 bases and J by 8 bases, with 18 bases between. The germline CDR1 and CDR2 sequences are SGHTA and FQGNSA. In DNA, the CDR3 is TGTGCCAGCAGCTCCCGGGACAACGCTGGGGAGCCCCAGCATTTT. It specifies CASSSRDNAGEPQHF.